Below, one TCR beta chain is given with its context. This CDR3 has 15 residues. The V segment lost 6 bases and the J segment 2 bases; nucleotides outside the gene matches: 6. CDR1 MNHEY and CDR2 SVGAGI come from the germline V gene. The sample originates from a study of blood T cell repertoires in COVID-19. The repertoire was sequenced with immunoSEQ multiplex PCR; TCRdb's copy has only in-frame clones and lacks some. Of about 49,000 clones in the sample, around nine tenths are singletons; the top ten hold 10% to 15%. The chain recombines TRBV6-5 with TRBJ1-5; 8 nucleotides match TRBD1. This TCR derives from a man aged 80 or over with acute or convalescent COVID-19. Sequencing was carried out using peripheral blood. CDR3 protein: CASSGEQGGNQPQHF. CDR3 nucleotides: TGTGCCAGCAGCGGGGAACAGGGGGGCAATCAGCCCCAGCATTTT.